This T cell receptor (beta chain) was found in a study of T cell responses to AZD1222 COVID-19 vaccine. Measured with immunoSEQ multiplex PCR; TCRdb has only the in-frame clones, and not every one. The sample contains about 97,000 clones, nearly 90% of which appear only once. V was trimmed by 3 bases and J by 5 bases, leaving 1 base between them. Per germline, CDR1 LNHDA and CDR2 SQIVND (reference sequence). This CDR3 region has 11 residues. To note about this clone: Antigen specificity is unknown.

Findings of the study overall: Within unmutated variant regions lay the reported targets of nearly half of spike-specific TCRs. Recipients of two AZD1222 doses showed rising Spike-specific TCR breadth and depth. Donors, mostly white British, included more females; clonal diversity was possibly underestimated.

The TCR originated in an adult in good health. The chain couples TRBV19 to TRBJ2-2; D not certain. This sample comprised peripheral blood, obtained on day 0 of AZD1222 vaccination. DNA of the CDR3: TGTGCCAGTAGTATTACCGGGGAGCTGTTTTTT. This translates into CASSITGELFF. The full variable domain, rest sourced from reference TRBV19 and TRBJ2-2, is DGGITQSPKYLFRKEGQNVTLSCEQNLNHDAMYWYRQDPGQGLRLIYYSQIVNDFQKGDIAEGYSVSREKKESFPLTVTSAQKNPTAFYLCASSITGELFFGEGSRLTVL.